One and the same sample provided the 22 T cell receptor beta chains below, sequenced in a study of OX40 agonist ivuxolimab in advanced cancers. Clones were sequenced by immunoSEQ multiplex PCR, and TCRdb holds only the in-frame ones, with some missing. The data show tens of thousands of clones, more than 85% seen once. This material consisted of CD4+ or CD8+ T cells sorted from blood, taken in a trial of the OX40 agonist ivuxolimab. These receptors were collected from an adult with an advanced solid tumor such as melanoma, head and neck, liver or kidney cancer.

V is TRBV5-4 and J is TRBJ2-1; D ambiguous. Germline V CDR1 and CDR2: SGHNT, YYREEE (reference sequence). The CDR3 has 15 residues. The V gene lost 0 bases and the J gene lost 0 bases, with 7 bases spanning the gap. As DNA, the CDR3 is TGTGCCAGCAGCTTGGATATGAGCTCCTACAATGAGCAGTTCTTC. Residues: CASSLDMSSYNEQFF.

J is TRBJ2-5 and V is TRBV15; D is unclear. The germline V and J ends were trimmed by 1 base and 5 bases, with 11 bases remaining between them. The CDR3 covers 14 residues. Germline V gene sequence: CDR1 LNHNV, CDR2 YYDKDF (reference sequence). As DNA, the CDR3 is TGTGCCACCAGCAGAGTGGGCTTCGAGGAGACCCAGTACTTC. Residues: CATSRVGFEETQYF.

This chain links TRBV29-1 with TRBJ1-4, with D possibly being TRBD1 (5 bases). The CDR3 has 13 residues. Germline CDR1 and CDR2: SQVTM and ANQGSEA. Trimming removed 3 bases from V and 1 base from J, with 6 bases in between. The CDR3 protein is CSVDQGTNEKLFF. In DNA form, the CDR3 reads TGCAGCGTTGATCAGGGAACTAATGAAAAACTGTTTTTT.

This chain links TRBV19 with TRBJ2-1; 8 bases fit TRBD1. The V gene's germline CDR1 is LNHDA and CDR2 SQIVND (reference sequence). J gave up 7 bases and V 5 bases, and 7 bases lay outside the gene matches. CDR3 length: 14 amino acids. In DNA form, the CDR3 reads TGTGCCAGTAGTCCGGGGACAGGTAGGAATGAGCAGTTCTTC. Protein product: CASSPGTGRNEQFF. Full variable domain (rest looked up from reference TRBV19 and TRBJ2-1): DGGITQSPKYLFRKEGQNVTLSCEQNLNHDAMYWYRQDPGQGLRLIYYSQIVNDFQKGDIAEGYSVSREKKESFPLTVTSAQKNPTAFYLCASSPGTGRNEQFFGPGTRLTVL.

The chain links TRBV12-5 to TRBJ2-3; possible D gene TRBD2, 6 bases. The germline V gene encodes CDR1 LGHNT and CDR2 FRNRAP. This CDR3 is built from 16 residues. Trimming took off 6 bases at V and 1 base at J, with 17 bases between the two ends. The CDR3, as DNA: TGTGCTAGTGGGGAGTTCCAGCGGGCCGGCACAGATACGCAGTATTTT. It specifies CASGEFQRAGTDTQYF.

This CDR3 reads CASSIDLRLGVREQYF. The CDR3 DNA reads TGTGCCAGTAGTATAGACTTAAGACTAGGAGTTCGCGAGCAGTACTTC. This sequence joins TRBV19 and TRBJ2-7, with a tentative D call TRBD2 (6 bases). CDR3 length: 16 amino acids. CDR1 is LNHDA and CDR2 is SQIVND in the germline V gene (reference sequence). Trimming pared 0 bases from V and 6 bases from J, leaving 18 bases between.

In its sample, this clone was seen once. The V call is TRBV7-6, the J call TRBJ2-1, with 14 bases aligning to TRBD2. This CDR3 is built from 19 residues. Looked up from germline, CDR1 is SGHVS and CDR2 is FNYEAQ. Trimming at V came to 5 bases and at J to 1 base, leaving 10 bases not matched to a gene. CDR3 sequence reads: CASSLGWTSGRKSYNEQFF. The CDR3 bases are TGTGCCAGCAGCCTAGGGTGGACTAGCGGGAGGAAGTCCTACAATGAGCAGTTCTTC.

This rearrangement joins TRBV2 to TRBJ2-1, with unresolved D. V was trimmed by 4 bases and J by 6 bases, leaving 13 bases between them. The CDR3 runs 14 residues. The germline V gene has CDR1 SNHLY and CDR2 FYNNEI. The CDR3 coding sequence is TGTGCCAGCAGTGCCCCCCTAGGGATCAATGAGCAGTTCTTC. Residues: CASSAPLGINEQFF.

The chain combines TRBV7-3 with TRBJ2-6, with 8 bases identical to TRBD1. V was clipped by 7 bases and J by 8 bases; unmatched bases: 7. Germline V gives CDR1 SGHTA, CDR2 FQGTGA. This CDR3 is built from 14 residues. Here the CDR3 DNA reads TGTGCCAGCAAACCCGGACAGGGATCCAACGTCCTGACTTTC. Protein sequence: CASKPGQGSNVLTF.

A single count supports this clone. The rearrangement links TRBV5-4 to TRBJ2-7; unclear D gene. The CDR3 runs 13 residues. Germline assignment: CDR1 SGHNT and CDR2 YYREEE (reference sequence). V lost 4 bases to trimming and J lost 1 base, with 9 bases between them. The CDR3 loop reads CASSPKTSYEQYF. The CDR3 DNA reads TGTGCCAGCAGCCCCAAAACTTCCTACGAGCAGTACTTC.

The rearrangement links TRBV27 to TRBJ1-2; D gene uncertain. Germline CDR1 MNHEY, CDR2 SMNVEV (reference sequence). This CDR3 is 12 amino acids long. Between the trimmed V and J ends, which lost 5 bases and 1 base, there was a span of 5 bases. CDR3 DNA: TGTGCCAGCAGTGAAGATAACTATGGCTACACCTTC. It codes for CASSEDNYGYTF.

The gene calls are TRBV4-1 and TRBJ1-2; a possible D gene is TRBD1 (6 bases). Germline V gene data show CDR1 as MGHRA and CDR2 as YSYEKL. The germline V and J ends were trimmed by 0 bases and 3 bases, with 11 bases remaining between them. CDR3 size: 15 residues. The CDR3 region has the DNA TGCGCCAGCAGCCAAGATTGGGACACGGACTATGGCTACACCTTC. This encodes CASSQDWDTDYGYTF.

The chain carries TRBV27 and TRBJ2-1; D is uncertain. Per germline, CDR1 MNHEY and CDR2 SMNVEV (reference sequence). There are 13 residues in the CDR3. V lost 6 bases to trimming and J lost 9 bases, with 15 bases between them. The CDR3 region is CASSPFRAGEQFF. CDR3 nucleotides: TGTGCCAGCAGCCCTTTTCGGGCAGGTGAGCAGTTCTTC.

The rearrangement links TRBV5-1 to TRBJ2-5; D is possibly TRBD1 or TRBD2 (5 bases each). The V gene's germline CDR1 is SGHRS and CDR2 YFSETQ. The V and J ends lost 0 bases and 2 bases respectively, with 11 bases between them. This CDR3 contains 15 residues. The CDR3, as DNA: TGCGCCAGCAGCTTGGATGGGACGGGGCAAGAGACCCAGTACTTC. Its translation: CASSLDGTGQETQYF.

DNA of the CDR3: TGTGCCAGCAGCGGAGGGATGAGCGGGAGGGCCGGGGCAGATACGCAGTATTTT. It yields the protein CASSGGMSGRAGADTQYF. V gene TRBV9 combines with J gene TRBJ2-3, with 10 bases identical to TRBD2. This CDR3 contains 18 residues. Per germline, CDR1 SGDLS and CDR2 YYNGEE. V trimming: 3 bases; J trimming: 4 bases; junction bases outside the gene matches: 14. The full variable domain, with the rest looked up from reference TRBV9 and TRBJ2-3, is DSGVTQTPKHLITATGQRVTLRCSPRSGDLSVYWYQQSLDQGLQFLIQYYNGEERAKGNILERFSAQQFPDLHSELNLSSLELGDSALYFCASSGGMSGRAGADTQYFGPGTRLTVL.

The V call is TRBV5-4, the J call TRBJ2-1; D is uncertain. Germline CDR1 reads SGHNT; CDR2 reads YYREEE (reference sequence). Trimming took 0 bases from V and 5 from J, leaving 12 bases between them. The CDR3 runs to 15 residues. The CDR3 DNA is TGTGCCAGCAGCTTGGCCCCGGAGAGTCACAATGAGCAGTTCTTC. Its protein product is CASSLAPESHNEQFF.

The V and J genes are TRBV30 and TRBJ2-3; a weak D match, TRBD1 (5 bases). V was cut by 4 bases and J by 3 bases, with 11 bases left in between. The CDR3 sequence is 13 residues long. Per the germline V gene, CDR1 is GTSNPN and CDR2 is SVGIG (reference sequence). The CDR3 sequence: CAWTGAVTDTQYF. For the CDR3, the DNA is TGTGCCTGGACTGGGGCGGTGACAGATACGCAGTATTTT.

The V gene is TRBV30, the J gene TRBJ2-7; 7 bases match TRBD1. In germline, CDR1 is GTSNPN, CDR2 SVGIG (reference sequence). The CDR3 totals 13 residues. V was pared by 4 bases and J by 6 bases, with 9 bases of the junction left unmatched. The CDR3 DNA is TGTGCCTGGAACTCAGGGGGTGGTGGCGAGCAGTACTTC. It specifies CAWNSGGGGEQYF.

This chain joins TRBV7-6 and TRBJ2-5; 7 nucleotides agree with TRBD2. The CDR3 is 16 amino acids. The germline gives CDR1 SGHVS, CDR2 FNYEAQ. The junction had 13 bases not matched to a gene; V was cut back by 8 bases and J by 1 base. The CDR3 nucleotides read TGTGCCAGCTCGGTCTTCGGGGGGAACAGCCAAGAGACCCAGTACTTC. Its protein is CASSVFGGNSQETQYF.

Of note for this clone: The junction differs from germline at one of its ends, possibly a read error. J is TRBJ2-2 and V is TRBV7-7; 11 bases are shared with TRBD1. The CDR3 contains 15 residues. Germline V gene data show CDR1 as SSHAT and CDR2 as FNYEAQ (reference sequence). This CDR3 is CASSSLGQGAGELFF. DNA for the CDR3: TGTGCTAGCAGCTCCTTGGGACAGGGGGCCGGGGAGCTGTTTTTT. Variable domain in full (rest from reference TRBV7-7 and TRBJ2-2): GAGVSQSPRYKVTKRGQDVTLRCDPISSHATLYWYQQALGQGPEFLTYFNYEAQPDKSGLPSDRFSAERPEGSISTLTIQRTEQRDSAMYRCASSSLGQGAGELFFGEGSRLTVL.

Concerning this clone itself: At one end the junction does not follow the germline gene, possibly because of a read error. The chain joins TRBV19 to TRBJ2-5; D unclear. The CDR3 covers 11 residues. Looked up from germline, CDR1 is LNHDA and CDR2 is SQIVND (reference sequence). CDR3 DNA: TGTGCCAGTAGTATGGCCGAGATCCAGTACTTC. Encoded protein: CASSMAEIQYF.

The chain is built from TRBV14 and TRBJ2-7; D not resolved. The germline V and J ends were trimmed by 4 bases and 1 base, with 11 bases remaining between them. The length of the CDR3 is 14 residues. Germline V gene lookup returns CDR1 SGHDN and CDR2 FVKESK. CDR3 coding DNA: TGTGCCAGCAGCCCCATAGGCAGGTCCTACGAGCAGTACTTC. This gives the protein CASSPIGRSYEQYF.